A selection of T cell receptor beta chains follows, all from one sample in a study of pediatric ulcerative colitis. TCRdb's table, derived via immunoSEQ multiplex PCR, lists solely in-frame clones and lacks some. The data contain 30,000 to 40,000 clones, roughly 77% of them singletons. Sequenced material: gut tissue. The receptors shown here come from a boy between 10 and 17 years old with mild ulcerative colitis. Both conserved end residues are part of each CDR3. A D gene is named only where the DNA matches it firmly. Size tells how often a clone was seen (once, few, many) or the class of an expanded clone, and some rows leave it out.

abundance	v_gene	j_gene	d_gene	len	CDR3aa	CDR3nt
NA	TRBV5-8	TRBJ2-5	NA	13	CASSHSRGETQYF	TGTGCCAGCAGCCATTCCAGGGGCGAGACCCAGTACTTC
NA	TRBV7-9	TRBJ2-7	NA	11	CASSTAYEQYF	TGTGCCAGCAGCACAGCCTACGAGCAGTACTTC
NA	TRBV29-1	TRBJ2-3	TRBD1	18	CSVEDPLNIQGARDTQYF	TGCAGCGTTGAAGATCCACTTAATATACAGGGGGCGCGAGATACGCAGTATTTT
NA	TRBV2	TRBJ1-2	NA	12	CATRPGTYGYTF	TGTGCCACCCGACCGGGGACATATGGCTACACCTTC
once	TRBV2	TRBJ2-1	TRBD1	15	CASSPTGGVYNEQFF	TGTGCCAGCAGTCCGACAGGGGGCGTCTACAATGAGCAGTTCTTC
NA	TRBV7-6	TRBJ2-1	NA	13	CASSFLGVNEQFF	TGTGCCAGCAGCTTTCTCGGGGTCAATGAGCAGTTCTTC
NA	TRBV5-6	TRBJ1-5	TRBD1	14	CASSWTGSNQPQHF	TGTGCCAGCAGCTGGACAGGGAGCAATCAGCCCCAGCATTTT
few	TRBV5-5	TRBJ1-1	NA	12	CASSFLNTEAFF	TGTGCCAGCAGCTTCTTGAACACTGAAGCTTTCTTT
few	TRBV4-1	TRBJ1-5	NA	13	CASSQGGNQPQHF	TGCGCCAGCAGCCAGGGAGGGAATCAGCCCCAGCATTTT
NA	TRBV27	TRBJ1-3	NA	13	CASSLHSGNTIYF	TGTGCCAGCAGTTTACACTCTGGAAACACCATATATTTT
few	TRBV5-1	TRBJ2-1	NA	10	CASRGNEQFF	TGCGCCAGCAGGGGAAATGAGCAGTTCTTC
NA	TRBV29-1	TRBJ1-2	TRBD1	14	CSVLATYRGHGYTF	TGCAGCGTTTTGGCAACCTACAGGGGGCATGGCTACACCTTC
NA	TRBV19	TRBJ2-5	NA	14	CASSPQPYQETQYF	TGTGCCAGTAGTCCACAGCCGTACCAAGAGACCCAGTACTTC
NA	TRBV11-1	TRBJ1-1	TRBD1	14	CASSLKLTGDEAFF	TGTGCCAGCAGCCTTAAACTGACAGGGGATGAAGCTTTCTTT
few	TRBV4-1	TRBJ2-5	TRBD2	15	CASSQEIGGEGTQYF	TGCGCCAGCAGCCAAGAGATCGGCGGGGAGGGGACCCAGTACTTC
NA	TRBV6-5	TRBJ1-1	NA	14	CASSYSNGNTEAFF	TGTGCCAGCAGTTACTCGAATGGGAACACTGAAGCTTTCTTT
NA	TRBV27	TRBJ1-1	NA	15	CASKVGGIRNTEAFF	TGTGCCAGCAAGGTGGGGGGAATCAGGAACACTGAAGCTTTCTTT
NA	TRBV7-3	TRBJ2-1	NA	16	CASSLAGVGTYNEQFF	TGTGCCAGCAGCTTAGCAGGGGTCGGAACCTACAATGAGCAGTTCTTC
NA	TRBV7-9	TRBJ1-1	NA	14	CASSLGGVGTEAFF	TGTGCCAGCAGCTTAGGAGGGGTGGGCACTGAAGCTTTCTTT
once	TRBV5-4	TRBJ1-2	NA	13	CASSWEGGIGYTF	TGTGCCAGCAGCTGGGAGGGAGGGATTGGCTACACCTTC
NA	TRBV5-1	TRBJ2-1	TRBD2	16	CASSFGLAGHYNEQFF	TGCGCCAGCAGCTTCGGACTAGCGGGACACTACAATGAGCAGTTCTTC
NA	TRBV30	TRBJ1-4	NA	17	CAWSVVYRGAFNEKLFF	TGTGCCTGGAGTGTAGTCTATAGGGGGGCCTTCAATGAAAAACTGTTTTTT
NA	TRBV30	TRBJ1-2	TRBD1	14	CAWSVLGQGKGYTF	TGTGCCTGGAGTGTACTGGGACAGGGGAAGGGCTACACCTTC
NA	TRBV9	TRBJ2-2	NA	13	CASPYGYTGELFF	TGTGCCAGCCCCTACGGCTACACCGGGGAGCTGTTTTTT
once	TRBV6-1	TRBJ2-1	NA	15	CASSELGGAYNEQFF	TGTGCCAGCAGTGAACTCGGCGGGGCATACAATGAGCAGTTCTTC
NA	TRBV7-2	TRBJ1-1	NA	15	CASSLVQLINAEAFF	TGTGCCAGCAGCTTAGTACAGTTGATCAACGCTGAAGCTTTCTTT
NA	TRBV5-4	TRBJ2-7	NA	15	CASSRLEMDLYEQYF	TGTGCCAGCAGCCGATTGGAGATGGACCTCTACGAGCAGTACTTC
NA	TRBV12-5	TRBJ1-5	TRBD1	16	CASGLTGEGSNQPQHF	TGTGCTAGTGGTTTGACAGGGGAGGGGAGCAATCAGCCCCAGCATTTT
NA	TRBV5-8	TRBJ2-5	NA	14	CASSLTGVEETQYF	TGTGCCAGCAGCTTGACAGGAGTTGAAGAGACCCAGTACTTC
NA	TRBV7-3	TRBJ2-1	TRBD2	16	CASSLAPGLAYNEQFF	TGTGCCAGCAGCTTAGCACCGGGACTAGCGTACAATGAGCAGTTCTTC
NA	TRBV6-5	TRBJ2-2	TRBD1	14	CASRRQGARGELFF	TGTGCCAGCAGACGACAGGGGGCGCGTGGGGAGCTGTTTTTT
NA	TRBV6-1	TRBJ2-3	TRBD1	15	CASSSGTGGTDTQYF	TGTGCCAGCAGTTCCGGGACAGGGGGGACAGATACGCAGTATTTT
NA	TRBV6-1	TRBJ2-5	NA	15	CASSERGTYLWTQYF	TGTGCCAGCAGTGAGAGGGGCACCTATCTATGGACCCAGTACTTC
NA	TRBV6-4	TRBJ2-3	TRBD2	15	CASSRKAGGSDTQYF	TGTGCCAGCAGTCGCAAGGCGGGGGGGTCAGATACGCAGTATTTT
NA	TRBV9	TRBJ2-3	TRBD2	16	CASSVPKRGAADTQYF	TGTGCCAGCAGCGTCCCAAAGCGGGGGGCGGCAGATACGCAGTATTTT
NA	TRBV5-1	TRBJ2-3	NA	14	CASSGEVITDTQYF	TGCGCCAGCAGCGGGGAGGTGATCACAGATACGCAGTATTTT
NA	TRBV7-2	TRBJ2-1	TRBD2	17	CASSLFPGGFPANEQFF	TGTGCCAGCAGTTTATTTCCCGGGGGGTTCCCCGCCAATGAGCAGTTCTTC
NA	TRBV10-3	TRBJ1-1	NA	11	CAISGRTEAFF	TGTGCCATCAGTGGGAGAACTGAAGCTTTCTTT
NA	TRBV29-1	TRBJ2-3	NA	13	CSVVGQVTDTQYF	TGCAGCGTTGTAGGGCAGGTCACAGATACGCAGTATTTT
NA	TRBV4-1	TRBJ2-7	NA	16	CASSHPNALSSYEQYF	TGCGCCAGCAGCCACCCTAACGCGCTAAGCTCCTACGAGCAGTACTTC